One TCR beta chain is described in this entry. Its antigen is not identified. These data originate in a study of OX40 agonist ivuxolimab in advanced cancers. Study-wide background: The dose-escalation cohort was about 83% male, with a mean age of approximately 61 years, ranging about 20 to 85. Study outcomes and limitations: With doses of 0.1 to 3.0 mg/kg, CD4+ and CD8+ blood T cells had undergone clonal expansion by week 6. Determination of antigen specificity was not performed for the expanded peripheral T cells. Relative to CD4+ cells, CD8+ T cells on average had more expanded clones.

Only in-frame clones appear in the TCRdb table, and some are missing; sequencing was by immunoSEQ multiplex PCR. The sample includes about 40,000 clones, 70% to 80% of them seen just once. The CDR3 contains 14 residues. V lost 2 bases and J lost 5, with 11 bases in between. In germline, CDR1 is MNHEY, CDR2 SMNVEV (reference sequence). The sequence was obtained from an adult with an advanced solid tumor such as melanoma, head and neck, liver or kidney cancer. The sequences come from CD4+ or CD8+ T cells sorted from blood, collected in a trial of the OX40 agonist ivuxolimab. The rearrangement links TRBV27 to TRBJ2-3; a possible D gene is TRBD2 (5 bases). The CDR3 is CASSLTAVQDTQYF. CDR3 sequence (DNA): TGTGCCAGCAGTTTAACAGCGGTCCAAGATACGCAGTATTTT.